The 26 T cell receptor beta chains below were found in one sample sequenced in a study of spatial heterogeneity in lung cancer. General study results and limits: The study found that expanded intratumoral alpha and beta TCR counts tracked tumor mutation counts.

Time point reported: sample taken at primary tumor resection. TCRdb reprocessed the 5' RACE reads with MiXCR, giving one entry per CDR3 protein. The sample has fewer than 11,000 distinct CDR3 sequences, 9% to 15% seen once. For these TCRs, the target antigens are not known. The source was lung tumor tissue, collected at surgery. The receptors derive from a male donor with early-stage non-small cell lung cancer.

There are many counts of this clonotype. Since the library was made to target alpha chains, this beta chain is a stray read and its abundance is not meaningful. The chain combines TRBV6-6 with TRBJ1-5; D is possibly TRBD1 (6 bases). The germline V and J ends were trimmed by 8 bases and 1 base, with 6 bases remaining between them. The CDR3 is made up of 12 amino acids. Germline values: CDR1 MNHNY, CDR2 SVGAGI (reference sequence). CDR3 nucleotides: TGTGCCAGCGGACAGAGCAATCAGCCCCAGCATTTT. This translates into CASGQSNQPQHF.

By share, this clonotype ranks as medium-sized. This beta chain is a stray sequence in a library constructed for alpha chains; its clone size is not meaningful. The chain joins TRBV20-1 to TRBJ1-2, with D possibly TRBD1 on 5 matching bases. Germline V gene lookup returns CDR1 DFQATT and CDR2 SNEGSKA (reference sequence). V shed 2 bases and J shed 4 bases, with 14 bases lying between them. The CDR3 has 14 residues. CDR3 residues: CSARKLGDGYGYTF. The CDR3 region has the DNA TGCAGTGCTAGAAAGTTAGGGGACGGCTATGGCTACACCTTC.

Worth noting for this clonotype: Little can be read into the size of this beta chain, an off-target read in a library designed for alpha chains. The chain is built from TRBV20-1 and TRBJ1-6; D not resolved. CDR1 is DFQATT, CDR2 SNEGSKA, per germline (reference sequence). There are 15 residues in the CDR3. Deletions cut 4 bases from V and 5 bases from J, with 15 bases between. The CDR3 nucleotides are TGCAGTGCTAAGGTCCAAGAGATTAATAATTCACCCCTCCACTTT. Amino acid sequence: CSAKVQEINNSPLHF.

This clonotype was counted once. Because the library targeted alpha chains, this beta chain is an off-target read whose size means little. CDR3 in amino acids: CASSEAGKGRSGNTIYF. The CDR3 DNA sequence: TGTGCCAGCAGTGAAGCGGGAAAGGGACGCTCTGGAAACACCATATATTTT. V and J are TRBV6-1 and TRBJ1-3; the D gene is possibly TRBD1 (5 bases). CDR3 length equals 17 residues. Germline CDR1 reads MNHNS; CDR2 reads SASEGT. V lost 0 bases and J lost 0, with 12 bases in between.

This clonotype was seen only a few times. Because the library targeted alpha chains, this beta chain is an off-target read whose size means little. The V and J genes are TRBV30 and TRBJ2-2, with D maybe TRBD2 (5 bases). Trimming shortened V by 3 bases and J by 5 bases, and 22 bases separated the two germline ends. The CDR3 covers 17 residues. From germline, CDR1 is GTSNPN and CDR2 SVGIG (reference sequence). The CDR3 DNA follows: TGTGCCTGGAGCCTGTCTTTCTGGGGAGTGAGGACCGGGGAGCTGTTTTTT. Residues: CAWSLSFWGVRTGELFF.

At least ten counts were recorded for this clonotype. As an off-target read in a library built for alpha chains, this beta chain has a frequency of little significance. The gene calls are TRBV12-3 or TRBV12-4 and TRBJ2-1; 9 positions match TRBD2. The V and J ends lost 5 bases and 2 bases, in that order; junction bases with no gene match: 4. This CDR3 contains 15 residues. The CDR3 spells CASSATSGAYNEQFF. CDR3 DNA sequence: TGTGCCAGCAGTGCGACTAGCGGAGCCTACAATGAGCAGTTCTTC.

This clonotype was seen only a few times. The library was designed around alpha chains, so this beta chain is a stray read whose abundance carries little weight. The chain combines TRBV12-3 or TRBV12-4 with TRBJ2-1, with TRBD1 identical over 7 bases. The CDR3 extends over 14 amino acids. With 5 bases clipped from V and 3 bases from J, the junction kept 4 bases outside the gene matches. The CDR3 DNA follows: TGTGCCAGCAGTCCGGGGACAGTCTACAATGAGCAGTTCTTC. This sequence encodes CASSPGTVYNEQFF.

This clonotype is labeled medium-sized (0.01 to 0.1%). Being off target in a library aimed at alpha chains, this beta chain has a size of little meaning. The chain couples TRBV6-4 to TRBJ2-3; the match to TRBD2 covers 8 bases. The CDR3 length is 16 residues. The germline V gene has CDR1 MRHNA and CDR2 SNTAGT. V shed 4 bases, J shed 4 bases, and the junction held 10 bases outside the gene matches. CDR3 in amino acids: CASSADEGLDPDTQYF. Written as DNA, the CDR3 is TGTGCCAGCAGTGCCGACGAGGGACTAGACCCAGATACGCAGTATTTT.

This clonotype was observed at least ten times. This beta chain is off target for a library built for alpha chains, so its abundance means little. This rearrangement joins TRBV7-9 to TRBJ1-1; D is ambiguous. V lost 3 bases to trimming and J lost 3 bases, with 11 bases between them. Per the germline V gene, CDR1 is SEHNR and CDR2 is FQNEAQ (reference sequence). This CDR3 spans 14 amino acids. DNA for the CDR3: TGTGCCAGCAGCTTTCCCCCCGGTCACACTGAAGCTTTCTTT. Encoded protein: CASSFPPGHTEAFF.

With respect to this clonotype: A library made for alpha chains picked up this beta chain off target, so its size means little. The CDR3 nucleotides are TGTGCCAGCAGCCAAGAATCAGGCTCTGGGGCCAACGTCCTGACTTTC. It codes for CASSQESGSGANVLTF. This chain links TRBV4-2 with TRBJ2-6; D is undetermined. Per germline, CDR1 LGHNA and CDR2 YNFKEQ. V lost 0 bases to trimming and J lost 0 bases, with 6 bases between them. The CDR3 has 16 amino acids.

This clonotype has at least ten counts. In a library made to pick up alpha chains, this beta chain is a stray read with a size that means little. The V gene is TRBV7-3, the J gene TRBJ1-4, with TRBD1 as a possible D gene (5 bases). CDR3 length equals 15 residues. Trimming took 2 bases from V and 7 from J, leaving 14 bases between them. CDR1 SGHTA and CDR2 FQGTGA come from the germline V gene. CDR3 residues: CASSLGAGSGEKLFF. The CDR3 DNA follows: TGTGCCAGCAGCTTAGGGGCAGGTTCGGGTGAAAAACTGTTTTTT. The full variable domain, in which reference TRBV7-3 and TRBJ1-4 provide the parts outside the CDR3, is GAGVSQTPSNKVTEKGKYVELRCDPISGHTALYWYRQSLGQGPEFLIYFQGTGAADDSGLPNDRFFAVRPEGSVSTLKIQRTERGDSAVYLCASSLGAGSGEKLFFGSGTQLSVL.

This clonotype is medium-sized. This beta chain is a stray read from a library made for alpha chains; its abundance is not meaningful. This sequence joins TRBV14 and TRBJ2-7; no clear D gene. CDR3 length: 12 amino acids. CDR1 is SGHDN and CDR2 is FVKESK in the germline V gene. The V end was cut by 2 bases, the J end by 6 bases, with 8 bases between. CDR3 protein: CASSQFMGEQYF. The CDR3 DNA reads TGTGCCAGCAGCCAATTTATGGGCGAGCAGTACTTC.

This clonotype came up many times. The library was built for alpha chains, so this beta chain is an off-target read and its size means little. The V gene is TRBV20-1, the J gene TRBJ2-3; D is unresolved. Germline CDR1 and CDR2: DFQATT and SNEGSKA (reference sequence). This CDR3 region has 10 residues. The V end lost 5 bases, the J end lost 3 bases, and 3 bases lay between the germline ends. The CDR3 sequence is CSASTDTQYF. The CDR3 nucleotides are TGCAGTGCTTCAACAGATACGCAGTATTTT.

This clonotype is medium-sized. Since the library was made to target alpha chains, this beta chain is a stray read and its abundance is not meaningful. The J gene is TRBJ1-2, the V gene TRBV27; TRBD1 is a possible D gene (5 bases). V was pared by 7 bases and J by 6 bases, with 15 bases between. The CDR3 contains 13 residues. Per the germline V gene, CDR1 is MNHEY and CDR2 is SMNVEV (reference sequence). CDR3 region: CASKIREADGYTF. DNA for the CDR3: TGTGCCAGCAAAATCAGGGAGGCTGATGGCTACACCTTC.

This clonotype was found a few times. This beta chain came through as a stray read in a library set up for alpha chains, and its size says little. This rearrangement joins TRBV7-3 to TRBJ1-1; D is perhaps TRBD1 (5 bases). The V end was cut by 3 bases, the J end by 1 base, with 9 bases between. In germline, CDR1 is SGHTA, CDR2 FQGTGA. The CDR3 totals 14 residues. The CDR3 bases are TGTGCCAGCAGCTTCGGACATTCGAACACTGAAGCTTTCTTT. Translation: CASSFGHSNTEAFF.

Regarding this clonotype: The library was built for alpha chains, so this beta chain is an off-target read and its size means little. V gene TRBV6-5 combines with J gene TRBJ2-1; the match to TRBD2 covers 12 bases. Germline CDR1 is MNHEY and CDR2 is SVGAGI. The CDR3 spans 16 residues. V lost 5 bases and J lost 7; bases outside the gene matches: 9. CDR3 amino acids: CASSRATSGGSNEQFF. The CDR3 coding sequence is TGTGCCAGCAGTCGCGCGACTAGCGGGGGATCGAATGAGCAGTTCTTC.

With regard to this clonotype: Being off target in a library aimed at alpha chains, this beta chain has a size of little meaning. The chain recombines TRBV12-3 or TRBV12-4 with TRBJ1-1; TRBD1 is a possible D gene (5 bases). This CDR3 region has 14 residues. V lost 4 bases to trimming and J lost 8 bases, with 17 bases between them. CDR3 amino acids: CASSSDPGLPEAFF. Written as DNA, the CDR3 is TGTGCCAGCAGTTCTGATCCAGGGCTCCCCGAAGCTTTCTTT.

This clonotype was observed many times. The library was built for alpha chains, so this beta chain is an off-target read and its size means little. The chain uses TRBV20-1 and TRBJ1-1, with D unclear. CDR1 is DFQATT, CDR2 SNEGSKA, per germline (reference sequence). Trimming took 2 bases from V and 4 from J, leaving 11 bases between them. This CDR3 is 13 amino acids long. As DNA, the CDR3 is TGCAGTGCTAGATCTCCGTGGGGCACTGAAGCTTTCTTT. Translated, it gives CSARSPWGTEAFF.

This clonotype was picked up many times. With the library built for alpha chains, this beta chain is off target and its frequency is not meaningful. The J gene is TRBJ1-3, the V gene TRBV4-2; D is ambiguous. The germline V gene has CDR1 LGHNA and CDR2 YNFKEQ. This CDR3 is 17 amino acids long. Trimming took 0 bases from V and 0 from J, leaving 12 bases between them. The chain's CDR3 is CASSQEFTRISGNTIYF. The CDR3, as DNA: TGTGCCAGCAGCCAAGAGTTCACTCGAATCTCTGGAAACACCATATATTTT.

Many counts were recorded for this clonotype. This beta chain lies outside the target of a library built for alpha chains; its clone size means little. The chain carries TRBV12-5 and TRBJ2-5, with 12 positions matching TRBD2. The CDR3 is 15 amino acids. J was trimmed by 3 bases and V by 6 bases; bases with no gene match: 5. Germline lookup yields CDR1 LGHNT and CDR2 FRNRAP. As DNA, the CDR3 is TGTGCTAGTGGCCCTAGCGGGAGGGCCGAAGAGACCCAGTACTTC. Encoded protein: CASGPSGRAEETQYF. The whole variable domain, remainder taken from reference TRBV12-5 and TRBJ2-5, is DARVTQTPRHKVTEMGQEVTMRCQPILGHNTVFWYRQTMMQGLELLAYFRNRAPLDDSGMPKDRFSAEMPDATLATLKIQPSEPRDSAVYFCASGPSGRAEETQYFGPGTRLLVL.

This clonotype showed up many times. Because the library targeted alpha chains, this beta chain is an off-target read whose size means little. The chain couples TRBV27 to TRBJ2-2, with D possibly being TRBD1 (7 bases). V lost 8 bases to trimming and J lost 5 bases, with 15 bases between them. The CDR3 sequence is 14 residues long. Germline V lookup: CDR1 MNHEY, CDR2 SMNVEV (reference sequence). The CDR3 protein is CASSLTGRTGELFF. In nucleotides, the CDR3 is TGTGCCAGCTCTTTGACAGGGAGGACCGGGGAGCTGTTTTTT.

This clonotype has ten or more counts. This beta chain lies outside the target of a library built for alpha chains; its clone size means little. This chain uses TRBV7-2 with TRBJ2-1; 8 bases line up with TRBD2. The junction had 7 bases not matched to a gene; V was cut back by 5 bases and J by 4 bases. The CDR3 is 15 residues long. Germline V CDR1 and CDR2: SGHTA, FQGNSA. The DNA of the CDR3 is TGTGCCAGCAGCCCACTAGCGGCGGGGTACAATGAGCAGTTCTTC. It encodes CASSPLAAGYNEQFF.

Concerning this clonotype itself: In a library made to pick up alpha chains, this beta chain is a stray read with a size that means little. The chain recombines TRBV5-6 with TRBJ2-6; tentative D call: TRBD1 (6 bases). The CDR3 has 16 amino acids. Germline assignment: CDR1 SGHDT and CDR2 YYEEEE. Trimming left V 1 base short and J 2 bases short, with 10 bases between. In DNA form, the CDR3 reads TGTGCCAGCAGCTTGAATCCAGGGGCTGGGGCCAACGTCCTGACTTTC. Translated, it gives CASSLNPGAGANVLTF. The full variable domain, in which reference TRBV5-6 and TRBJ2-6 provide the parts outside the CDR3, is DAGVTQSPTHLIKTRGQQVTLRCSPKSGHDTVSWYQQALGQGPQFIFQYYEEEERQRGNFPDRFSGHQFPNYSSELNVNALLLGDSALYLCASSLNPGAGANVLTFGAGSRLTVL.

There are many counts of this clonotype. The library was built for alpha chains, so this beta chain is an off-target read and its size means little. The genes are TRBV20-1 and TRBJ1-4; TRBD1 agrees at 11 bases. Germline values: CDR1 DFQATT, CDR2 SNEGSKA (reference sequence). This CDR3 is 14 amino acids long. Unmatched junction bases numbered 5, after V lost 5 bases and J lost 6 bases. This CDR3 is CSAQDRGQDEKLFF. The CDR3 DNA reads TGCAGTGCTCAGGACAGGGGGCAGGATGAAAAACTGTTTTTT.

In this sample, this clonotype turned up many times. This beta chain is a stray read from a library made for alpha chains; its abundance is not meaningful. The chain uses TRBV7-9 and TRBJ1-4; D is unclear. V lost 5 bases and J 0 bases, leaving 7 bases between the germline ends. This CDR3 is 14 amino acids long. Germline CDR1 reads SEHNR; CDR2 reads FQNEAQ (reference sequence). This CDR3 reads CASSTVTTNEKLFF. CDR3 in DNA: TGTGCCAGCAGCACGGTAACAACTAATGAAAAACTGTTTTTT.

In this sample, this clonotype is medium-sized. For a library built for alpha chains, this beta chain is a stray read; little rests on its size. CDR3 in amino acids: CASSLFGANVLTF. The CDR3 nucleotides read TGTGCCAGCAGCCTTTTTGGGGCCAACGTCCTGACTTTC. V gene TRBV11-2 combines with J gene TRBJ2-6, with no clear D. V dropped 5 bases and J dropped 3 bases, with 5 bases sitting between them. The germline gives CDR1 SGHAT, CDR2 FQNNGV. This CDR3 region has 13 residues.